The rows below give T cell receptor beta chains drawn from one sample of a study of cytomegalovirus exposure and HLA in healthy donors. Clones were read by immunoSEQ multiplex PCR, and TCRdb kept only the in-frame ones, dropping some. This sample has approximately 140,000 clones, with around 84% found just once. Sequencing was carried out using PBMCs. These receptors were taken from a man aged 18 to 29 in good health and CMV-seropositive. Each CDR3 is given with its conserved first and last residue. D genes are given only for firm matches. Clone size, where shown, is once, few, many, or a class for clones that have expanded.

D	size	J	V	CDR3	DNA
TRBD1	.	TRBJ1-1	TRBV9	CASSVRDRVTNTEAFF	TGTGCCAGCAGCGTGAGGGACAGGGTGACGAACACTGAAGCTTTCTTT
.	once	TRBJ1-1	TRBV30	CAWSVGTGGGNTEAFF	TGTGCCTGGAGTGTAGGTACGGGCGGGGGAAACACTGAAGCTTTCTTT
.	.	TRBJ1-1	TRBV6-6	CASSYSWTANTEAFF	TGTGCCAGCAGTTACTCGTGGACAGCGAACACTGAAGCTTTCTTT
.	.	TRBJ1-2	TRBV2	CARAGSYTF	TGTGCCCGGGCAGGGAGCTACACCTTC
TRBD1	.	TRBJ1-2	TRBV28	CASRLGGQGNYGYTF	TGTGCCAGCAGACTAGGGGGACAGGGGAACTATGGCTACACCTTC
TRBD1	.	TRBJ1-3	TRBV18	CASSANRGSGNTIYF	TGTGCCAGCTCAGCGAACAGGGGGTCAGGAAACACCATATATTTT
.	few	TRBJ1-2	TRBV7-9	CASSPHGTGPPDGYTF	TGTGCCAGCAGCCCCCACGGAACAGGGCCGCCAGATGGCTACACCTTC
.	.	TRBJ2-7	TRBV9	CASSVGDRLSYEQYF	TGTGCCAGCAGCGTAGGAGACAGATTGTCCTACGAGCAGTACTTC
TRBD1	.	TRBJ2-1	TRBV30	CAWSSAQGAFEQFF	TGTGCCTGGAGTTCCGCACAGGGGGCGTTTGAGCAGTTCTTC
.	.	TRBJ2-2	TRBV10-2	CAARHLAETGELFF	TGCGCCGCAAGGCATCTAGCAGAAACCGGGGAGCTGTTTTTT
.	.	TRBJ1-3	TRBV9	CASSETGTAGNTIYF	TGTGCCAGCAGCGAGACCGGGACTGCAGGAAACACCATATATTTT
TRBD2	.	TRBJ2-7	TRBV6-1	CASTLTSGTYEQYF	TGTGCCAGCACTCTGACTAGCGGGACCTACGAGCAGTACTTC
TRBD1	.	TRBJ1-5	TRBV30	CAWRQGHPFSNQPQHF	TGTGCCTGGAGACAGGGGCATCCCTTTAGCAATCAGCCCCAGCATTTT
.	.	TRBJ1-2	TRBV30	CAWTGQTGLIGYTF	TGTGCCTGGACAGGGCAGACGGGTCTTATCGGCTACACCTTC
.	.	TRBJ1-4	TRBV5-1	CASSLVSGAEEKLFF	TGCGCCAGCAGCTTGGTCAGCGGGGCCGAGGAAAAACTGTTTTTT
.	.	TRBJ1-5	TRBV28	CASSLIEVVKPQHF	TGTGCCAGCAGTTTAATCGAGGTTGTGAAGCCCCAGCATTTT
TRBD2	.	TRBJ2-5	TRBV7-9	CASSLGTSGDQETQYF	TGTGCCAGCAGCTTGGGGACTAGCGGAGACCAAGAGACCCAGTACTTC
TRBD1	.	TRBJ1-2	TRBV2	CASNMGQGRGNGYTF	TGTGCCAGCAATATGGGACAGGGGAGAGGGAATGGCTACACCTTC
.	.	TRBJ2-3	TRBV5-4	CASSTPSRERTQYF	TGTGCCAGCAGCACCCCCTCCCGGGAGCGTACGCAGTATTTT
.	.	TRBJ2-5	TRBV7-9	CASSSRHPSQGRHQETQYF	TGTGCCAGCAGCTCACGTCACCCCTCCCAGGGGCGTCACCAAGAGACCCAGTACTTC
.	.	TRBJ1-1	TRBV6-1	CASSGQGRRKDTEAFF	TGTGCCAGCAGTGGGCAGGGGCGTAGGAAGGACACTGAAGCTTTCTTT
TRBD1	.	TRBJ1-5	TRBV19	CASRRQGSNQPQHF	TGTGCCAGTAGAAGACAGGGGAGCAATCAGCCCCAGCATTTT
.	.	TRBJ1-1	TRBV30	CAWSFPYMTGRMNTEAFF	TGTGCCTGGAGTTTTCCTTATATGACCGGGAGAATGAACACTGAAGCTTTCTTT
TRBD1	.	TRBJ2-7	TRBV25-1	CASSLGQGAYEQYF	TGTGCCAGCAGTTTGGGACAGGGTGCCTACGAGCAGTACTTC
.	few	TRBJ1-1	TRBV30	CAWSVTWSEAFF	TGTGCCTGGAGTGTAACATGGAGTGAAGCTTTCTTT
.	.	TRBJ2-7	TRBV15	CATSVWQINSYEQYF	TGTGCCACCAGCGTATGGCAGATCAATTCCTACGAGCAGTACTTC
.	.	TRBJ2-5	TRBV7-8	CASSPWSGEKTQYF	TGTGCCAGCAGCCCCTGGAGTGGAGAGAAGACCCAGTACTTC
TRBD1	few	TRBJ2-3	TRBV14	CASSRDRGTDTQYF	TGTGCCAGCAGCCGGGACAGGGGCACAGATACGCAGTATTTT
.	.	TRBJ1-2	TRBV28	CASSPWGESHYGYTF	TGTGCCAGCAGTCCTTGGGGAGAATCCCACTATGGCTACACCTTC
.	.	TRBJ1-1	TRBV7-2	CASSLVPQTGEAFF	TGTGCCAGCAGCTTAGTTCCCCAGACAGGAGAAGCTTTCTTT
.	.	TRBJ2-1	TRBV23-1	CASGLGDIEYNEQFF	TGCGCCAGCGGCCTCGGGGACATCGAGTACAATGAGCAGTTCTTC
TRBD1	.	TRBJ1-1	TRBV15	CATSREQGWTFF	TGTGCCACCAGCAGAGAACAGGGGTGGACTTTCTTT
.	.	TRBJ1-1	TRBV9	CASRSPPSHTEAFF	TGTGCCAGCAGGAGCCCGCCAAGTCACACTGAAGCTTTCTTT
TRBD1	.	TRBJ2-1	TRBV29-1	CSGQTGLNEQFF	TGCAGCGGACAGACAGGGCTCAATGAGCAGTTCTTC
.	.	TRBJ1-5	TRBV15	CATSRDKGGYQPQHF	TGTGCCACCAGCAGAGATAAGGGGGGGTATCAGCCCCAGCATTTT
.	.	TRBJ2-1	TRBV5-1	CASSFSGGGDEQFF	TGCGCCAGCAGCTTTAGCGGCGGAGGCGATGAGCAGTTCTTC
TRBD1	.	TRBJ2-1	TRBV7-2	CASSRGRTYNEQFF	TGTGCCAGCAGCAGGGGGCGGACCTACAATGAGCAGTTCTTC
TRBD1	few	TRBJ1-2	TRBV2	CASSRSGQGIGYTF	TGTGCCAGCAGTAGGTCGGGACAGGGGATTGGCTACACCTTC
.	.	TRBJ2-7	TRBV5-4	CASSLVVAADYEQYF	TGTGCCAGCAGCTTGGTGGTAGCGGCCGACTACGAGCAGTACTTC
TRBD2	.	TRBJ2-7	TRBV6-5	CASSYRRGRNEQYF	TGTGCCAGCAGTTACCGGCGGGGGAGGAACGAGCAGTACTTC
TRBD2	many	TRBJ2-7	TRBV5-1	CASSLVSGAFSEQYF	TGCGCCAGCAGCTTGGTTAGCGGGGCCTTTAGCGAGCAGTACTTC
TRBD1	.	TRBJ2-5	TRBV2	CASTRGRGETQYF	TGTGCCAGCACACGAGGCAGGGGGGAGACCCAGTACTTC
.	.	TRBJ2-5	TRBV15	CATSRDLVAAKETQYF	TGTGCCACCAGCAGAGATCTAGTAGCGGCTAAAGAGACCCAGTACTTC
.	few	TRBJ2-7	TRBV10-3	CAISDSGTSYEQYF	TGTGCCATCAGTGACTCCGGGACATCCTACGAGCAGTACTTC
.	.	TRBJ2-1	TRBV30	CAWGLAHEQFF	TGTGCCTGGGGTCTAGCGCACGAGCAGTTCTTC
.	.	TRBJ1-1	TRBV6-1	CASSDMRTTEAFF	TGTGCCAGCAGTGATATGCGGACAACTGAAGCTTTCTTT
.	.	TRBJ1-6	TRBV10-2	CASSEFGTTNGSPLHF	TGCGCCAGCAGTGAGTTCGGGACAACAAACGGGTCACCCCTCCACTTT